This passage covers 9 T cell receptor beta chains from one sample sequenced in a study of T cells in narcolepsy. The repertoire was sequenced with immunoSEQ multiplex PCR; TCRdb's copy has only in-frame clones and lacks some. Among some 30,000 clones listed, more than 70% were seen once. The sequenced sample was memory (CD45RA-) CD4+ T cells from blood. These receptors came from a human donor in good health.

The V and J genes are TRBV5-6 and TRBJ2-2; perhaps D is TRBD1 or TRBD2 (5 bases each). The CDR3 covers 16 residues. The V gene's germline CDR1 is SGHDT and CDR2 YYEEEE. V lost 0 bases, J lost 0 bases, and 9 bases lay in between. The CDR3 region has the DNA TGTGCCAGCAGCTTGGTGAGGGGAGCGAACACCGGGGAGCTGTTTTTT. Translation: CASSLVRGANTGELFF.

CDR3 region: CASSLIAGGPGELFF. For the CDR3, the DNA is TGTGCCAGCAGCCTCATAGCGGGGGGCCCCGGGGAGCTGTTTTTT. The rearrangement uses TRBV11-1 and TRBJ2-2, with TRBD2 matching over 10 bases. The V segment lost 5 bases and the J segment 6 bases; nucleotides outside the gene matches: 6. Looked up from germline, CDR1 is SGHAT and CDR2 is FQDESV (reference sequence). The CDR3 has 15 amino acids.

This rearrangement joins TRBV7-9 to TRBJ1-1; D remains ambiguous. CDR3 length: 12 amino acids. Trimming cost V 1 base and J 9 bases, with 9 bases left between them. Germline lookup yields CDR1 SEHNR and CDR2 FQNEAQ (reference sequence). Here the CDR3 reads CASSLERGQAFF. The CDR3 region has the DNA TGTGCCAGCAGCTTAGAAAGAGGGCAAGCTTTCTTT. Full variable domain (remainder filled in from reference TRBV7-9 and TRBJ1-1): DTGVSQNPRHKITKRGQNVTFRCDPISEHNRLYWYRQTLGQGPEFLTYFQNEAQLEKSRLLSDRFSAERPKGSFSTLEIQRTEQGDSAMYLCASSLERGQAFFGQGTRLTVV.

This chain uses TRBV4-2 with TRBJ2-6; 7 bases match TRBD2. Germline CDR1 is LGHNA and CDR2 is YNFKEQ. V shed 0 bases, J shed 7 bases, and the junction held 9 bases outside the gene matches. There are 17 residues in the CDR3. The CDR3 DNA follows: TGTGCCAGCAGCCAAGATCTAGGGGAGGGCCACGCCAACGTCCTGACTTTC. Protein sequence: CASSQDLGEGHANVLTF.

The rearrangement uses TRBV5-6 and TRBJ2-3, with TRBD2 as a possible D gene (6 bases). Germline CDR1 reads SGHDT; CDR2 reads YYEEEE. The CDR3 extends over 16 amino acids. With 1 base removed from V and 3 bases from J, the gap between germline ends came to 15 bases. CDR3 in amino acids: CASSLLGGNFTDTQYF. The DNA of the CDR3 is TGTGCCAGCAGCTTGTTGGGGGGTAACTTTACAGATACGCAGTATTTT.

The V and J genes are TRBV5-8 and TRBJ1-6; no definite D call. Deletions cut 4 bases from V and 6 bases from J, with 11 bases between. CDR3 length equals 14 residues. Germline CDR1 SGHTS, CDR2 YDEGEE. Here the CDR3 DNA reads TGTGCCAGCAGCAGTCAAAAGGTTAATTCACCCCTCCACTTT. It translates to CASSSQKVNSPLHF.

The J gene is TRBJ2-7, the V gene TRBV2; D uncertain. Trimming pared 5 bases from V and 3 bases from J, leaving 11 bases between. This CDR3 contains 13 residues. CDR1 is SNHLY and CDR2 is FYNNEI in the germline V gene. CDR3 in DNA: TGTGCCAGCAGTCCGATAGGCTTCTACGAGCAGTACTTC. This gives the protein CASSPIGFYEQYF.

The chain is built from TRBV4-2 and TRBJ2-2; 9 bases are shared with TRBD2. Trimming at V came to 1 base and at J to 1 base, leaving 7 bases not matched to a gene. Per the germline V gene, CDR1 is LGHNA and CDR2 is YNFKEQ. This CDR3 contains 18 residues. In nucleotides, the CDR3 is TGTGCCAGCAGCCAAGGGCCCAAGACTAGCGGGAACACCGGGGAGCTGTTTTTT. Translated, it gives CASSQGPKTSGNTGELFF.

The chain recombines TRBV6-1 with TRBJ1-1; D possibly corresponds to TRBD1 (5 bases). CDR3 length: 14 residues. Between the trimmed V and J ends, which lost 3 bases and 1 base, there was a span of 9 bases. Germline V gene sequence: CDR1 MNHNS, CDR2 SASEGT. Here the CDR3 DNA reads TGTGCCAGCAGTGAGATTCAGGGGAACACTGAAGCTTTCTTT. As protein: CASSEIQGNTEAFF.